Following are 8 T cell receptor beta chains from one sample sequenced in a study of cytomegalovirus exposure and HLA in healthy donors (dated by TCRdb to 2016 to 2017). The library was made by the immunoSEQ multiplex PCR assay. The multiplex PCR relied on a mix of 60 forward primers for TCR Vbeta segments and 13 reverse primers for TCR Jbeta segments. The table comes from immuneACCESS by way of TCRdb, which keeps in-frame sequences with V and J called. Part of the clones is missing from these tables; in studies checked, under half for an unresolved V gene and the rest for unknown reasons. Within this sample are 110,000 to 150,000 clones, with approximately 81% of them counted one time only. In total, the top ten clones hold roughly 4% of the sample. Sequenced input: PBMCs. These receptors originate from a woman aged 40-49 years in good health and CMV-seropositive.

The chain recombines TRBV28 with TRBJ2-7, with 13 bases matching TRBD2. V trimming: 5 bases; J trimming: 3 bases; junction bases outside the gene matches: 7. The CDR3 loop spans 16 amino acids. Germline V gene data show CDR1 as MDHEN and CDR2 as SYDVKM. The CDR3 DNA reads TGTGCCAGCAGTACGCCGACTAGCGGGAGGATCTACGAGCAGTACTTC. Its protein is CASSTPTSGRIYEQYF. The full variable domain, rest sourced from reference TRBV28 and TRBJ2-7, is DVKVTQSSRYLVKRTGEKVFLECVQDMDHENMFWYRQDPGLGLRLIYFSYDVKMKEKGDIPEGYSVSREKKERFSLILESASTNQTSMYLCASSTPTSGRIYEQYFGPGTRLTVT.

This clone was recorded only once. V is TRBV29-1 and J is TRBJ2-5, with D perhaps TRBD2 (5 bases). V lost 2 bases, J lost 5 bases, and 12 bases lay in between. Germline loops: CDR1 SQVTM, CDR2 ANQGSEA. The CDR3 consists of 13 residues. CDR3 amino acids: CSVEIALGETQYF. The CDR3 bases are TGCAGCGTTGAAATAGCGCTGGGGGAGACCCAGTACTTC. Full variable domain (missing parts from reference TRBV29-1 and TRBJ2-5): SAVISQKPSRDICQRGTSLTIQCQVDSQVTMMFWYRQQPGQSLTLIATANQGSEATYESGFVIDKFPISRPNLTFSTLTVSNMSPEDSSIYLCSVEIALGETQYFGPGTRLLVL.

This CDR3 is CASSYAGGGGQPQHF. In DNA, the CDR3 is TGTGCCAGCAGTTACGCGGGGGGCGGGGGTCAGCCCCAGCATTTT. The chain is built from TRBV6-5 and TRBJ1-5; D is possibly TRBD1 (6 bases). Trimming cost V 2 bases and J 6 bases, with 14 bases left between them. Germline assignment: CDR1 MNHEY and CDR2 SVGAGI. The length of the CDR3 is 15 residues.

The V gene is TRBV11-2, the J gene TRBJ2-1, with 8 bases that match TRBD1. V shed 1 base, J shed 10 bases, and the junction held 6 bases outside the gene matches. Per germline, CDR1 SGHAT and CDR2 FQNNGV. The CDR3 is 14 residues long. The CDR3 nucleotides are TGTGCCAGCAGCTTAGCCAGGGGGCAAGGGGAGCAGTTCTTC. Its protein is CASSLARGQGEQFF.

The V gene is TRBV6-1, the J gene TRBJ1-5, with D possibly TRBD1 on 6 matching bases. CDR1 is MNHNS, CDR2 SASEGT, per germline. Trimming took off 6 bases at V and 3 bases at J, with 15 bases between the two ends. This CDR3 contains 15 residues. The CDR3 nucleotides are TGTGCCAGCAGGTTCAGGGGTGGTAACAATCAGCCCCAGCATTTT. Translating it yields CASRFRGGNNQPQHF.

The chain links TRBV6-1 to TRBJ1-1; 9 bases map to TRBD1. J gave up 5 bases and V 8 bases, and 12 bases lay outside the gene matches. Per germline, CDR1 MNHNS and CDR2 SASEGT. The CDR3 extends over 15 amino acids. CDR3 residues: CASSLGGTGLTEAFF. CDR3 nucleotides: TGTGCCAGCTCCCTAGGTGGGACAGGGTTGACTGAAGCTTTCTTT.

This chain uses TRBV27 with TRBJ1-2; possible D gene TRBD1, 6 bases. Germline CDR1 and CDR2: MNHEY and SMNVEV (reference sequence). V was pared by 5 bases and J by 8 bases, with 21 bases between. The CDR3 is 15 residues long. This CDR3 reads CASSMGPGTSGGYTF. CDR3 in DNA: TGTGCCAGCAGTATGGGTCCCGGGACATCCGGCGGCTACACCTTC.

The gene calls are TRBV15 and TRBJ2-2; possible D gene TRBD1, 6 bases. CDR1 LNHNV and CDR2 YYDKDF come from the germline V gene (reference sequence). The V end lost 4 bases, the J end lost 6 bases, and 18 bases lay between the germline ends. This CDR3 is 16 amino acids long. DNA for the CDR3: TGTGCCACCAGCACAAGGGACACCATCGGTGCCGGGGAGCTGTTTTTT. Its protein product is CATSTRDTIGAGELFF. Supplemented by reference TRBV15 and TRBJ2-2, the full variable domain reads DAMVIQNPRYQVTQFGKPVTLSCSQTLNHNVMYWYQQKSSQAPKLLFHYYDKDFNNEADTPDNFQSRRPNTSFCFLDIRSPGLGDTAMYLCATSTRDTIGAGELFFGEGSRLTVL.